A selection of T cell receptor beta chains follows, all from one sample in a study of blood T cells in healthy people across ages. TCRdb re-called the 5' RACE reads through MiXCR, storing one row per CDR3 protein. The sample comprises under 750,000 distinct CDR3 sequences, around half of which are singletons, and about 22% rests with the top ten. The sequenced sample was blood. Receptors were obtained from a man at least 80 years old in good health. The CDR3 runs from the conserved cysteine through the conserved F or W.

V gene,CDR3 length,J gene,CDR3 protein
TRBV20-1,14,TRBJ2-7,CSARDRRSLGEQYF
TRBV11-2,14,TRBJ2-7,CASTTGGYAYEQYF
TRBV11-1,15,TRBJ2-5,CASSSPDRAQETQYF
TRBV9,14,TRBJ2-7,CASSRLTGTHEQYF
TRBV7-2,17,TRBJ2-4,CASSLVGAAGGQNIQYF
TRBV10-3,13,TRBJ2-1,CATGTSGSGEQFF
TRBV6-1,14,TRBJ2-7,CASSVGASSYEQYF
TRBV7-3,14,TRBJ1-1,CASSATAVNTEAFF
TRBV20-1,14,TRBJ1-2,CSARDAQTGEGYTF
TRBV7-9,16,TRBJ1-2,CANSLGTPSGLYGYTF
TRBV29-1,14,TRBJ2-1,CSVELWESHNERFF
TRBV5-5,15,TRBJ2-3,CVSWLAAGVSDTQYF
TRBV7-2,15,TRBJ2-3,CASSRRQVSTDTQYF
TRBV6-5,14,TRBJ2-5,CASSLRTGQETQYF
TRBV7-3,16,TRBJ2-1,CASSLTPAVSYNEQFF
TRBV7-2,15,TRBJ1-1,CASTNAQGARTEAFF
TRBV4-1,15,TRBJ2-5,CASSQGTGRQETQYF
TRBV20-1,14,TRBJ1-2,CSARDDSGGYGYTF
TRBV7-2,15,TRBJ2-3,CASSLVWSSTDTQYF
TRBV18,14,TRBJ1-5,CVSSQGDINQPQHF
TRBV12-3/TRBV12-4,15,TRBJ2-3,CASSISGGARDTQYF
TRBV28,16,TRBJ2-7,CASSLTQASGRYEQYF
TRBV20-1,14,TRBJ2-2,CSARDTGRTGELFF
TRBV20-1,15,TRBJ1-2,CSARVPSGGNYGYTF
TRBV7-2,15,TRBJ1-1,CASSLLLAVNTEAFF
TRBV20-1,13,TRBJ1-5,CSAERQGFQPQHF
TRBV4-3,14,TRBJ1-2,CASSQDRTPSGYTF
TRBV3-1,13,TRBJ1-6,CASGSSLNSPLHF
TRBV10-3,15,TRBJ2-2,CAITRDEGSTGELFF
TRBV20-1,10,TRBJ1-2,CSAWGQGFTF
TRBV5-1,14,TRBJ2-7,CASSSSRVAGREYF
TRBV28,13,TRBJ2-3,CASSSGVTDTQYF
TRBV5-5,15,TRBJ2-5,CASSPAGPMSETQYF
TRBV4-2,16,TRBJ2-5,CASSQDLGGQRETQYF
TRBV6-6,17,TRBJ2-5,CASSYSSGGVSRETQYF
TRBV27,15,TRBJ1-5,CASSQGSYSNQPQHF
TRBV6-5,13,TRBJ2-7,CASSYSGMDEQYF
TRBV6-2/TRBV6-3,15,TRBJ2-5,CASSKPAGVRETQYF
TRBV20-1,16,TRBJ2-4,CSASRGARPTGNIQYF
TRBV5-1,13,TRBJ1-2,CASSLEQSYGYTF
TRBV13,12,TRBJ1-2,CASSGDRVGYTF
TRBV4-3,19,TRBJ2-6,CASSQDPHRTSSGANVLTF
TRBV6-2/TRBV6-3,14,TRBJ2-7,CASRSGEWSYEQYF
TRBV7-2,17,TRBJ2-3,CASSLGVSGSIVDTQYF
TRBV6-2/TRBV6-3,15,TRBJ1-6,CASSRDSEDNSPLHF
TRBV3-1,15,TRBJ1-2,CASSPRSRENYGYTF
TRBV5-1,15,TRBJ2-1,CASSFRGVSYNEQFF
TRBV9,20,TRBJ2-1,CASSVVPGLAGPTSYNEQFF
TRBV29-1,14,TRBJ1-5,CSVDTGGSNQPQHF
TRBV6-5,16,TRBJ2-1,CASSYRSGLEGGEQFF
TRBV2,15,TRBJ2-7,CASSKLASDPYEQYF
TRBV7-2,13,TRBJ2-1,CASSFNSYNEQFF
TRBV15,16,TRBJ1-5,CATSRDRPVGNQPQHF
TRBV28,17,TRBJ2-6,CASSLAGVTSGANVLTF
TRBV20-1,12,TRBJ1-1,CSADSPDRTAFF
TRBV11-2,15,TRBJ2-1,CASTLLVAGVNEQFF
TRBV27,15,TRBJ1-2,CASSAISGGIAGYTF
TRBV11-1,18,TRBJ2-1,CASIPKAGVPVTYNEQFF